This note documents a single TCR beta chain sequence. Germline-derived CDR1 and CDR2 are MGHRA and YSYEKL. The trim removed 3 bases at V and 8 bases at J, leaving 14 bases unmatched. The CDR3 runs 17 residues. This sample is drawn from a study of T cell changes during pregnancy in multiple sclerosis. Data came from immunoSEQ multiplex PCR; TCRdb stores just in-frame clones and leaves some out. Among about 42,000 clones listed, about 87% were seen once. The starting material was CD4+ T cells from peripheral blood mononuclear cells, obtained in the second trimester of pregnancy. The chain couples TRBV4-1 to TRBJ2-2; 8 bases map to TRBD2. The receptor was derived from a female donor with multiple sclerosis, enrolled in a pregnancy study. For the CDR3, the DNA is TGCGCCAGCAGCCACAGAGCGGGGGACGTGGGAGGTGGGGAGCTGTTTTTT. Encoded protein: CASSHRAGDVGGGELFF.